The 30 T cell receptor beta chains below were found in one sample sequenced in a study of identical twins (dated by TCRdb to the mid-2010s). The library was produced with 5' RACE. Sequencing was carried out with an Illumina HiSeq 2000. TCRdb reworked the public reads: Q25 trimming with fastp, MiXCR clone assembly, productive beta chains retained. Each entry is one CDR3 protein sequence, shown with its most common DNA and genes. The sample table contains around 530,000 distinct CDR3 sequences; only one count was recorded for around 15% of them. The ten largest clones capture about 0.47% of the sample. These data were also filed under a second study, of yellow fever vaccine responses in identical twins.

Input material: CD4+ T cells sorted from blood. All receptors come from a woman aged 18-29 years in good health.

The CDR3 nucleotides read TGCGCCAGCAGCTTCCCGGGAAATAATCAGCCCCAGCATTTT. This sequence encodes CASSFPGNNQPQHF. The chain recombines TRBV4-1 with TRBJ1-5, with D unresolved. Looked up from germline, CDR1 is MGHRA and CDR2 is YSYEKL. The CDR3 is made up of 14 amino acids. V gave up 5 bases and J gave up 4 bases, with 12 bases separating them.

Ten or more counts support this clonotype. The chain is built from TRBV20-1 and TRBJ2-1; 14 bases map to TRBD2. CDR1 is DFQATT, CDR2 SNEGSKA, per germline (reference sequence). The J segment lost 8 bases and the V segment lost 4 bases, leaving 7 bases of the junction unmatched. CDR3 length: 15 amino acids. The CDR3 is CSATNPGLAGDEQFF. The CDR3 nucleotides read TGCAGTGCTACAAATCCGGGACTAGCGGGAGATGAGCAGTTCTTC.

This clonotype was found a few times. The DNA of the CDR3 is TGCGCCAGCAGTGACCCTAGCACAGATACGCAGTATTTT. Translated, it gives CASSDPSTDTQYF. This rearrangement joins TRBV10-1 to TRBJ2-3; no definite D call. CDR3 size: 13 residues. Trimming cost V 3 bases and J 0 bases, with 4 bases left between them. CDR1 WNHNN and CDR2 SYGVQD come from the germline V gene (reference sequence).

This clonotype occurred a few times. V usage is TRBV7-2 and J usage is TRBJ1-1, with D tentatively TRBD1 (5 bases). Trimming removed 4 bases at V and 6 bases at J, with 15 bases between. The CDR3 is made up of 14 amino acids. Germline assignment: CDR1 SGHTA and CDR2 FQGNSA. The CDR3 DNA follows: TGTGCCAGCAGCTGGGGGGACCCCAGGGCTGAAGCTTTCTTT. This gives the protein CASSWGDPRAEAFF. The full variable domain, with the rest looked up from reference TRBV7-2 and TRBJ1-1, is GAGVSQSPSNKVTEKGKDVELRCDPISGHTALYWYRQSLGQGLEFLIYFQGNSAPDKSGLPSDRFSAERTGGSVSTLTIQRTQQEDSAVYLCASSWGDPRAEAFFGQGTRLTVV.

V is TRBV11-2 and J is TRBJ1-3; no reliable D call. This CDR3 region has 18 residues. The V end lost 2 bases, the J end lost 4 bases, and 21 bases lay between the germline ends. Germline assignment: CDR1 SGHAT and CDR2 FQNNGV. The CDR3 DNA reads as TGTGCCAGCAGCTTAATCGGCAAATCCCTCTCGGGAGGAAACACCATATATTTT. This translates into CASSLIGKSLSGGNTIYF.

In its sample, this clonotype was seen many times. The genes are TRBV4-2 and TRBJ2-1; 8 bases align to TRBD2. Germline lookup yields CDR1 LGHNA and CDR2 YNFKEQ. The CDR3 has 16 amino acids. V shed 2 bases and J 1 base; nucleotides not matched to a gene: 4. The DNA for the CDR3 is TGTGCCAGCAGCCAACGAGCGGGAGATTCCTACAATGAGCAGTTCTTC. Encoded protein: CASSQRAGDSYNEQFF.

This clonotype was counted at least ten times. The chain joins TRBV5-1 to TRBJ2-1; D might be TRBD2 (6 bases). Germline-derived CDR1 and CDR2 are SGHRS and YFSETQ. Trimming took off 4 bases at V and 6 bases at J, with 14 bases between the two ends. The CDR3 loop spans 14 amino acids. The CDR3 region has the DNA TGCGCCAGCAGCCGTCCTCAGGGAGGCAATGAGCAGTTCTTC. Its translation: CASSRPQGGNEQFF.

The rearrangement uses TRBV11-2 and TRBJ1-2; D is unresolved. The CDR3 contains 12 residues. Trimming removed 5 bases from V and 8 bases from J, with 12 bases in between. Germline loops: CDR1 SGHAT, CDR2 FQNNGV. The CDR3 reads CASSPGPGGYTF. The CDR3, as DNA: TGTGCCAGCAGCCCCGGCCCGGGGGGCTACACCTTC.

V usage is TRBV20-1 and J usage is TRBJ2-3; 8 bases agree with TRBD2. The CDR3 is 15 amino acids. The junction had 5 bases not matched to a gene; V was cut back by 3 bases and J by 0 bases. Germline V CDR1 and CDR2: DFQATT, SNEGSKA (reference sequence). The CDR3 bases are TGCAGTGCTAGTTCCGGGAGGGGTAGCACAGATACGCAGTATTTT. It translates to CSASSGRGSTDTQYF.

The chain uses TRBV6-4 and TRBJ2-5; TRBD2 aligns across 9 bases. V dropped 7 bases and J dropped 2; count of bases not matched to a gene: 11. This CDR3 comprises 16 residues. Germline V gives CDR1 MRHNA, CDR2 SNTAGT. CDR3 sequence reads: CASNRRVLAGQETQYF. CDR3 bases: TGTGCCAGCAATCGGCGGGTCCTAGCGGGACAAGAGACCCAGTACTTC.

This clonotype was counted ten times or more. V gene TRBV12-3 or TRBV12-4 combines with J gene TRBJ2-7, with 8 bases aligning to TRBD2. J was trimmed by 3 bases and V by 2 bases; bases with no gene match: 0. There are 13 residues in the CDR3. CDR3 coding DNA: TGTGCCAGCAGTTTACGGGGGGGCTACGAGCAGTACGTC. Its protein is CASSLRGGYEQYV.

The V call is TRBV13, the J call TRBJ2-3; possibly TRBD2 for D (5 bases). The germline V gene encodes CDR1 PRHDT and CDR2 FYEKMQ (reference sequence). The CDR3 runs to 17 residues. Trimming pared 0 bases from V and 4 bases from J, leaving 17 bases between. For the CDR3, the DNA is TGTGCCAGCAGCTTAGGGCGGGCCGGTACCCTAGCAGATACGCAGTATTTT. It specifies CASSLGRAGTLADTQYF.

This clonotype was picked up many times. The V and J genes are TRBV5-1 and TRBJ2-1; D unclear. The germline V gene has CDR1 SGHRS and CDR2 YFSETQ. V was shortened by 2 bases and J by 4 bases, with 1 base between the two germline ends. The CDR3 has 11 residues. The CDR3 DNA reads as TGCGCCAGCAGCTTATACAATGAGCAGTTCTTC. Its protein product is CASSLYNEQFF.

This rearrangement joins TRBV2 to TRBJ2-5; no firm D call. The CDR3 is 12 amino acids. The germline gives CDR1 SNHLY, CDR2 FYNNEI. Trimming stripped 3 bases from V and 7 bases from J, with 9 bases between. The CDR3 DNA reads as TGTGCCAGCAGTGAGGATTGGGGGACCCAGTACTTC. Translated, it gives CASSEDWGTQYF. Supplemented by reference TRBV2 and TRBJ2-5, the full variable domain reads EPEVTQTPSHQVTQMGQEVILRCVPISNHLYFYWYRQILGQKVEFLVSFYNNEISEKSEIFDDQFSVERPDGSNFTLKIRSTKLEDSAMYFCASSEDWGTQYFGPGTRLLVL.

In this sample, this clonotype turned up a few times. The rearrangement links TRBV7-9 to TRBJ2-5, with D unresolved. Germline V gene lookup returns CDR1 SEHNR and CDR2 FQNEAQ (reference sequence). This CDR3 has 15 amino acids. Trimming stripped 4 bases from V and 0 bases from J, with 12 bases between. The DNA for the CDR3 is TGTGCCAGCAGCTCCGGGCACTACAACCAAGAGACCCAGTACTTC. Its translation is CASSSGHYNQETQYF.

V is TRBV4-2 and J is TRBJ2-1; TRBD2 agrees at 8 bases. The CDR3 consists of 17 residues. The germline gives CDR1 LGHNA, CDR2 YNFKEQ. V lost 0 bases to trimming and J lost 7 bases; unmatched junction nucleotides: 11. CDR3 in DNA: TGTGCCAGCAGCCAAGACGGCGCGGGAGGAATGAGGAATGAGCAGTTCTTC. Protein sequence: CASSQDGAGGMRNEQFF.

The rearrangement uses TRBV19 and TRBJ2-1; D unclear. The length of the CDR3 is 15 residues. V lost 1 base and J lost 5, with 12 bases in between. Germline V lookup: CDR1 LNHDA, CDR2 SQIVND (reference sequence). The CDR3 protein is CASSIVASGHNEQFF. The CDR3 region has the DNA TGTGCCAGTAGTATAGTTGCATCCGGGCACAATGAGCAGTTCTTC. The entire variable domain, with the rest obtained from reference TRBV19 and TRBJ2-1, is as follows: DGGITQSPKYLFRKEGQNVTLSCEQNLNHDAMYWYRQDPGQGLRLIYYSQIVNDFQKGDIAEGYSVSREKKESFPLTVTSAQKNPTAFYLCASSIVASGHNEQFFGPGTRLTVL.

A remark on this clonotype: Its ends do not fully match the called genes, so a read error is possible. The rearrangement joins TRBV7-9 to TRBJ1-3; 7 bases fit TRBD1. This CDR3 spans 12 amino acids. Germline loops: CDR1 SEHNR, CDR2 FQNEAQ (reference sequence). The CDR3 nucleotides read TGTGCCAGCAGCTTAGGGGGACAGCTGCCCCATTTT. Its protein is CASSLGGQLPHF. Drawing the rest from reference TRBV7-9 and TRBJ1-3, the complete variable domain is DTGVSQNPRHKITKRGQNVTFRCDPISEHNRLYWYRQTLGQGPEFLTYFQNEAQLEKSRLLSDRFSAERPKGSFSTLEIQRTEQGDSAMYLCASSLGGQLPHFGEGSWLTVV.

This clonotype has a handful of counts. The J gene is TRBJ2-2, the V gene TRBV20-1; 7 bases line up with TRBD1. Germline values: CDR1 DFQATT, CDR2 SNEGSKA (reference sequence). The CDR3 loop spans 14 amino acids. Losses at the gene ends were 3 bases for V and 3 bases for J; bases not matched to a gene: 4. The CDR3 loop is CSARGQLYTGELFF. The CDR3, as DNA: TGCAGTGCTAGGGGACAGTTATACACCGGGGAGCTGTTTTTT.

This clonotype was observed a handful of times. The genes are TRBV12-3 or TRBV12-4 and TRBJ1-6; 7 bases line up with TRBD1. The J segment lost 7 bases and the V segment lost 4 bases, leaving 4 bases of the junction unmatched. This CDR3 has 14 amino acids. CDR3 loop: CASSYGTENSPLHF. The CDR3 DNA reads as TGTGCCAGCAGTTACGGGACAGAGAATTCACCCCTCCACTTT.

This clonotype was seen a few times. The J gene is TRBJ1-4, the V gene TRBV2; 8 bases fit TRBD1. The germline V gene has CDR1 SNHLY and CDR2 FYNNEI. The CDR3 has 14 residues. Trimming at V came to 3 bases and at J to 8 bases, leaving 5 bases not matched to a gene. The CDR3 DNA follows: TGTGCCAGCAGTGAGGGCCAGGGGGCAGAAAAACTGTTTTTT. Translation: CASSEGQGAEKLFF.

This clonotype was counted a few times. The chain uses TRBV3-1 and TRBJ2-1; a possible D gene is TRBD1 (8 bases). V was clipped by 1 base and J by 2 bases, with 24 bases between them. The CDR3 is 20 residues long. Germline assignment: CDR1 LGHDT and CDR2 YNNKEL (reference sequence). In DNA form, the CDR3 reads TGTGCCAGCAGCCAAGGCCCGAGACAGGGGCCCGGGGGGACCTACAATGAGCAGTTCTTC. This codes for CASSQGPRQGPGGTYNEQFF.

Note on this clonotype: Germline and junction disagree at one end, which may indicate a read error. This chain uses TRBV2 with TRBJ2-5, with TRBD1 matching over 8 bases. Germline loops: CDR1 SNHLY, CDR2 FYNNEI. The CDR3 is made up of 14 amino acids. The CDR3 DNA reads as TGTGCCAGCAGTGTGGGCAGGGGGCAAGCGACCCAGTACTTC. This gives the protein CASSVGRGQATQYF.

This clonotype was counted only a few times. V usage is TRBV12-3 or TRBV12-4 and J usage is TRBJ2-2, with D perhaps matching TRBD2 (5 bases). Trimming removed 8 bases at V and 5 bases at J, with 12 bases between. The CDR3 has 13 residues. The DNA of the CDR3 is TGTGCCAGCCAAGCGAGGGAGACCGGGGAGCTGTTTTTT. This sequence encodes CASQARETGELFF.

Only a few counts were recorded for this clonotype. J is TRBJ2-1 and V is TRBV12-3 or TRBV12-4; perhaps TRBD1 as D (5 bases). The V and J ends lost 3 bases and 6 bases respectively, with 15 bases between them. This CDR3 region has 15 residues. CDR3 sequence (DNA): TGTGCCAGCAGTTTGGGCAGGGTGGTTGGCAATGAGCAGTTCTTC. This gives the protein CASSLGRVVGNEQFF.

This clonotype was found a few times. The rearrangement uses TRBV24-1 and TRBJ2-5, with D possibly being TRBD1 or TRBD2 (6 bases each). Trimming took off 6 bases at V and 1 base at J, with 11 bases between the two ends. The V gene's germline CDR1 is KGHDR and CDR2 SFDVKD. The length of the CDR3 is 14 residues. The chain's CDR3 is CATSRGGPQETQYF. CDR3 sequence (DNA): TGTGCCACCAGTCGTGGGGGGCCCCAAGAGACCCAGTACTTC.

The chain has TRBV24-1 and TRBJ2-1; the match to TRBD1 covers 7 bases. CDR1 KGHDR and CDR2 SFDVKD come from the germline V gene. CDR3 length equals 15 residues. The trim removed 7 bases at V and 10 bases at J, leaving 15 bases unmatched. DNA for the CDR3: TGTGCCACCAGCACCCTGTCAGGGGGTAGATGGGAGCAGTTCTTC. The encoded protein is CATSTLSGGRWEQFF.

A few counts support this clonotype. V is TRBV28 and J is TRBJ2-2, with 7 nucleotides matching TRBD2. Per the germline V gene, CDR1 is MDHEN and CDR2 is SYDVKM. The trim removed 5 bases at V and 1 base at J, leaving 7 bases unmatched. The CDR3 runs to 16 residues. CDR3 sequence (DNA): TGTGCCAGCAGTGGGGGAGTAGCGGGGAACACCGGGGAGCTGTTTTTT. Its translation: CASSGGVAGNTGELFF.

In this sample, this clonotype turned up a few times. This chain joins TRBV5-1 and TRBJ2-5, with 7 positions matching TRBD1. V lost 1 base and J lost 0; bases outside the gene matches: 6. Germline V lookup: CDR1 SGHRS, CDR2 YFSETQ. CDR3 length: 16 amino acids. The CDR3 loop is CASSLTGTVYQETQYF. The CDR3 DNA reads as TGCGCCAGCAGCTTGACCGGGACAGTGTACCAAGAGACCCAGTACTTC.

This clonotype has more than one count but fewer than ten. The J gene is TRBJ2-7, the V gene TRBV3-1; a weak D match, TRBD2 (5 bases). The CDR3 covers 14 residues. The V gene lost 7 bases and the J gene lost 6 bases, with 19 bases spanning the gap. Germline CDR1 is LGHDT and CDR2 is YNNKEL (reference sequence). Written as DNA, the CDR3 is TGTGCCAGCACTAAACACTCGGGGAACGGCGAGCAGTACTTC. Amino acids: CASTKHSGNGEQYF.